These 31 T cell receptor beta chains came from one sample sequenced in a study of OX40 agonist ivuxolimab in advanced cancers. Here immunoSEQ multiplex PCR was the method, and the copy in TCRdb shows in-frame clones only, minus some. Of approximately 87,000 clones listed, approximately 90% were seen once; the top ten hold about 0.81%. The specimen was CD4+ or CD8+ T cells sorted from blood, collected in a trial of the OX40 agonist ivuxolimab. The receptors stem from an adult with an advanced solid tumor such as melanoma, head and neck, liver or kidney cancer.

This clone appeared a few times. The chain has TRBV30 and TRBJ1-1; 9 bases match TRBD1. Germline V lookup: CDR1 GTSNPN, CDR2 SVGIG (reference sequence). Trimming at V came to 3 bases and at J to 5 bases, leaving 4 bases not matched to a gene. The CDR3 extends over 13 amino acids. The CDR3 loop is CAWRQTGGTEAFF. CDR3 DNA sequence: TGTGCCTGGAGGCAGACAGGGGGAACTGAAGCTTTCTTT. Filled out from reference TRBV30 and TRBJ1-1, the complete variable domain reads SQTIHQWPATLVQPVGSPLSLECTVEGTSNPNLYWYRQAAGRGLQLLFYSVGIGQISSEVPQNLSASRPQDRQFILSSKKLLLSDSGFYLCAWRQTGGTEAFFGQGTRLTVV.

This clone was counted between two and nine times. The chain joins TRBV5-8 to TRBJ1-2; D not resolved. The CDR3 loop spans 12 amino acids. Germline V gene sequence: CDR1 SGHTS, CDR2 YDEGEE. Deletions cut 1 base from V and 5 bases from J, with 6 bases between. CDR3 region: CASSLSGYGYTF. Written as DNA, the CDR3 is TGTGCCAGCAGCTTGTCGGGGTATGGCTACACCTTC.

This chain connects TRBV7-9 to TRBJ2-7, with 8 bases that match TRBD2. CDR1 is SEHNR and CDR2 is FQNEAQ in the germline V gene (reference sequence). Trimming at V came to 4 bases and at J to 3 bases, leaving 11 bases not matched to a gene. The CDR3 length is 16 residues. As DNA, the CDR3 is TGTGCCAGCAGCTCGATCCCACGGGAGGGTTTCTACGAGCAGTACTTC. Protein product: CASSSIPREGFYEQYF.

This chain connects TRBV6-5 to TRBJ1-2; D gene unclear. This CDR3 has 15 residues. Germline V gives CDR1 MNHEY, CDR2 SVGAGI. V shed 2 bases and J shed 6 bases, with 16 bases lying between them. CDR3 sequence: CASSYVRVSTDGYTF. The CDR3 DNA reads as TGTGCCAGCAGTTACGTCCGGGTCTCCACGGATGGCTACACCTTC.

V and J are TRBV21-1 and TRBJ2-7; the table's D call, TRBD1, was not checked against the DNA. TRBV21-1 is an annotated pseudogene. This CDR3 spans 13 amino acids. The CDR3: CASSSYRSHEQYF. As DNA, the CDR3 is TGTGCCAGCAGTTCGTACAGGTCGCACGAGCAGTACTTC.

This chain joins TRBV7-9 and TRBJ2-1; possible D gene TRBD2, 6 bases. CDR1 SEHNR and CDR2 FQNEAQ come from the germline V gene (reference sequence). The CDR3 is made up of 15 amino acids. The V end lost 4 bases, the J end lost 7 bases, and 17 bases lay between the germline ends. CDR3 DNA: TGTGCCAGCAGCTCGGGACTTTCCGGAGGGAATGAGCAGTTCTTC. As protein: CASSSGLSGGNEQFF.

The sample holds a few counts of this clone. The gene calls are TRBV19 and TRBJ1-5; TRBD1 aligns across 10 bases. The CDR3 has 16 residues. Germline V gene lookup returns CDR1 LNHDA and CDR2 SQIVND (reference sequence). V was clipped by 3 bases and J by 5 bases; unmatched bases: 7. The CDR3: CASSMTAGTGDQPQHF. CDR3 sequence (DNA): TGTGCCAGTAGTATGACCGCCGGGACAGGGGATCAGCCCCAGCATTTT.

A single count supports this clone. The chain has TRBV4-1 and TRBJ2-7; D gene ambiguous. The CDR3 sequence is 12 residues long. Germline lookup yields CDR1 MGHRA and CDR2 YSYEKL. Trimming pared 0 bases from V and 3 bases from J, leaving 3 bases between. DNA for the CDR3: TGCGCCAGCAGCCAAGATGACTACGAGCAGTACTTC. It specifies CASSQDDYEQYF.

The rearrangement joins TRBV4-3 to TRBJ2-7, with a possible D match to TRBD2 (6 bases). The CDR3 contains 13 residues. V was cut by 1 base and J by 6 bases, with 10 bases left in between. Germline V CDR1 and CDR2: LGHNA, YSLEER. CDR3 sequence (DNA): TGCGCCAGCAGCCAAGCGGGGGATCGCGAGCAGTACTTC. Translating it yields CASSQAGDREQYF.

V and J are TRBV7-2 and TRBJ2-7; 7 nucleotides match TRBD2. V lost 1 base and J lost 0; bases outside the gene matches: 3. CDR1 and CDR2 from the germline V gene are SGHTA and FQGNSA. CDR3 length: 15 residues. The CDR3 region is CASSLVASGSYEQYF. The DNA for the CDR3 is TGTGCCAGCAGCTTAGTGGCTAGCGGCTCCTACGAGCAGTACTTC.

This chain uses TRBV4-1 with TRBJ1-5; D unresolved. This CDR3 region has 13 residues. Trimming removed 6 bases from V and 4 bases from J, with 10 bases in between. Germline lookup yields CDR1 MGHRA and CDR2 YSYEKL. CDR3 residues: CASRAGVNQPQHF. Here the CDR3 DNA reads TGCGCCAGCAGAGCAGGCGTAAATCAGCCCCAGCATTTT.

The chain links TRBV5-4 to TRBJ2-3; 10 bases agree with TRBD1. CDR1 and CDR2 from the germline V gene are SGHNT and YYREEE (reference sequence). V shed 2 bases and J 14 bases; nucleotides not matched to a gene: 5. The CDR3 is 12 amino acids. This CDR3 reads CASSFERTGGYF. The CDR3 DNA follows: TGTGCCAGCAGCTTTGAGCGGACAGGGGGGTATTTT.

This chain uses TRBV19 with TRBJ1-1, with D perhaps matching TRBD1 (5 bases). This CDR3 is 16 amino acids long. Germline assignment: CDR1 LNHDA and CDR2 SQIVND (reference sequence). V was cut by 1 base and J by 0 bases, with 12 bases left in between. For the CDR3, the DNA is TGTGCCAGTAGTATAGGTCTGGGGGAGTTGAACACTGAAGCTTTCTTT. Translated: CASSIGLGELNTEAFF.

This chain joins TRBV5-8 and TRBJ2-1, with D perhaps matching TRBD2 (7 bases). The ends were cut back, 3 bases at V and 2 bases at J, with 12 bases in the middle. Germline V CDR1 and CDR2: SGHTS, YDEGEE. This CDR3 comprises 15 residues. The CDR3 is CASSSWGGPYNEQFF. CDR3 bases: TGTGCCAGCAGCTCCTGGGGGGGCCCCTACAATGAGCAGTTCTTC. Full variable domain (remainder filled in from reference TRBV5-8 and TRBJ2-1): EAGVTQSPTHLIKTRGQQATLRCSPISGHTSVYWYQQALGLGLQFLLWYDEGEERNRGNFPPRFSGRQFPNYSSELNVNALELEDSALYLCASSSWGGPYNEQFFGPGTRLTVL.

This clone was seen only once. This CDR3 reads CASKGRGRHEQYF. Here the CDR3 DNA reads TGTGCCAGTAAAGGACGGGGACGGCACGAGCAGTACTTC. The V and J genes are TRBV19 and TRBJ2-7; D may match TRBD1 or TRBD2 (5 bases each). This CDR3 comprises 13 residues. The V and J ends lost 7 bases and 5 bases respectively, with 15 bases between them. Germline lookup yields CDR1 LNHDA and CDR2 SQIVND (reference sequence).

This clone was found once. At the DNA level, this CDR3 is encoded by other sequences in the same sample as well. The J gene is TRBJ2-7, the V gene TRBV5-1, with a tentative D call TRBD1 (6 bases). In germline, CDR1 is SGHRS, CDR2 YFSETQ. Trimming removed 3 bases from V and 1 base from J, with 11 bases in between. This CDR3 region has 14 residues. CDR3 sequence: CASSSSGQSYEQYF. In nucleotides, the CDR3 is TGCGCCAGCAGCTCCAGCGGACAGTCCTACGAGCAGTACTTC.

This clone showed up just a few times. The chain combines TRBV18 with TRBJ2-2, with D hard to call. CDR1 KGHSH and CDR2 LQKENI come from the germline V gene. Trimming took off 8 bases at V and 5 bases at J, with 15 bases between the two ends. The CDR3 is 14 residues long. In DNA, the CDR3 is TGTGCCAGCACGGCCCTAGTTGGGACCGGGGAGCTGTTTTTT. It yields the protein CASTALVGTGELFF.

The J gene is TRBJ2-7, the V gene TRBV28, with D uncertain. Germline loops: CDR1 MDHEN, CDR2 SYDVKM. There are 12 residues in the CDR3. The ends were cut back, 6 bases at V and 2 bases at J, with 8 bases in the middle. DNA for the CDR3: TGTGCCAGCAGCCGGAAGACCTACGAGCAGTACTTC. Its translation is CASSRKTYEQYF. Supplemented by reference TRBV28 and TRBJ2-7, the full variable domain reads DVKVTQSSRYLVKRTGEKVFLECVQDMDHENMFWYRQDPGLGLRLIYFSYDVKMKEKGDIPEGYSVSREKKERFSLILESASTNQTSMYLCASSRKTYEQYFGPGTRLTVT.

The V and J genes are TRBV9 and TRBJ1-2, with TRBD1 matching 7 bases. J lost 9 bases, V lost 0 bases, and 17 bases had no gene match. This CDR3 comprises 17 residues. CDR1 SGDLS and CDR2 YYNGEE come from the germline V gene. DNA of the CDR3: TGTGCCAGCAGCGTAGACCCCGCCAGACAGGGAGGTCAAAGCTACACCTTC. This translates into CASSVDPARQGGQSYTF.

V gene TRBV4-1 combines with J gene TRBJ1-3; 7 bases match TRBD1. CDR3 length: 18 residues. The trim removed 5 bases at V and 0 bases at J, leaving 13 bases unmatched. CDR1 is MGHRA and CDR2 is YSYEKL in the germline V gene. The CDR3 reads CASSYGTAAINSGNTIYF. CDR3 DNA: TGCGCCAGCAGCTATGGGACAGCCGCTATTAACTCTGGAAACACCATATATTTT.

The chain uses TRBV5-5 and TRBJ2-3; D not resolved. Germline V gene sequence: CDR1 SGHKS, CDR2 YYEKEE (reference sequence). Trimming stripped 1 base from V and 6 bases from J, with 12 bases between. CDR3 length equals 14 residues. The CDR3 nucleotides are TGTGCCAGCAGCTTGCGCTACCCCTCGGATACGCAGTATTTT. Translated, it gives CASSLRYPSDTQYF.

The chain links TRBV6-4 to TRBJ2-5; no clear D. Germline V gene sequence: CDR1 MRHNA, CDR2 SNTAGT. Trimming stripped 8 bases from V and 3 bases from J, with 13 bases between. The CDR3 has 13 amino acids. The CDR3 loop reads CASATLGEETQYF. CDR3 DNA sequence: TGTGCCAGCGCTACTCTCGGAGAAGAGACCCAGTACTTC.

V and J are TRBV2 and TRBJ2-5, with D hard to call. In germline, CDR1 is SNHLY, CDR2 FYNNEI. The CDR3 runs 14 residues. V lost 5 bases to trimming and J lost 1 base, with 11 bases between them. The DNA of the CDR3 is TGTGCCAGCAGTAGGTCGATGCTCCAAGAGACCCAGTACTTC. Translating gives CASSRSMLQETQYF.

The V call is TRBV10-1, the J call TRBJ1-5, with 7 bases aligning to TRBD1. J was trimmed by 4 bases and V by 4 bases; bases with no gene match: 10. The CDR3 has 16 residues. Germline CDR1 is WNHNN and CDR2 is SYGVQD (reference sequence). CDR3 coding DNA: TGCGCCAGCAGTGGGATAAGGACAGGTAGGAATCAGCCCCAGCATTTT. Its translation: CASSGIRTGRNQPQHF.

This clone was observed a handful of times. The V gene is TRBV7-2, the J gene TRBJ2-7; D is uncertain. The CDR3 has 13 amino acids. Germline-derived CDR1 and CDR2 are SGHTA and FQGNSA. V lost 5 bases to trimming and J lost 3 bases, with 11 bases between them. The CDR3 protein is CASSTNYGYEQYF. The CDR3 DNA follows: TGTGCCAGCAGCACTAACTACGGCTACGAGCAGTACTTC.

This chain links TRBV5-1 with TRBJ2-7; TRBD2 matches 7 bases. Germline assignment: CDR1 SGHRS and CDR2 YFSETQ. With 6 bases clipped from V and 0 bases from J, the junction kept 6 bases outside the gene matches. CDR3 length: 14 residues. In nucleotides, the CDR3 is TGCGCCAGCACCCTGGGAGGGAGCTCCTACGAGCAGTACTTC. Translation gives CASTLGGSSYEQYF.

V is TRBV11-1 and J is TRBJ2-3, with a weak D call TRBD1 (5 bases). Trimming pared 11 bases from V and 5 bases from J, leaving 11 bases between. This CDR3 comprises 11 residues. From germline, CDR1 is SGHAT and CDR2 FQDESV (reference sequence). The CDR3 nucleotides read TGTGCCTGCTCAAGGGGAGATACGCAGTATTTT. Translation: CACSRGDTQYF.

V gene TRBV4-2 combines with J gene TRBJ2-1, with a tentative D call TRBD2 (6 bases). The V and J ends lost 1 base and 12 bases respectively, with 22 bases between them. Looked up from germline, CDR1 is LGHNA and CDR2 is YNFKEQ. This CDR3 region has 16 residues. The CDR3 loop is CASSQVIAEAPRGQFF. CDR3 coding DNA: TGTGCCAGCAGCCAAGTAATAGCGGAGGCCCCCCGGGGGCAGTTCTTC.

The chain employs TRBV7-2 and TRBJ1-1, with D maybe TRBD1 (5 bases). V was cut by 5 bases and J by 10 bases, with 20 bases left in between. The length of the CDR3 is 14 residues. Germline-derived CDR1 and CDR2 are SGHTA and FQGNSA. The DNA for the CDR3 is TGTGCCAGCAGCCCAGTACCTCCGCTTACAGGAGCTTTCTTT. Translated, it gives CASSPVPPLTGAFF.

This chain uses TRBV28 with TRBJ1-1; D is ambiguous. Germline V CDR1 and CDR2: MDHEN, SYDVKM. Trimming shortened V by 3 bases and J by 3 bases, and 17 bases separated the two germline ends. There are 16 residues in the CDR3. The DNA of the CDR3 is TGTGCCAGCAGTTTCAACCCCTTACGTAGGGACACTGAAGCTTTCTTT. Residues: CASSFNPLRRDTEAFF.

The gene calls are TRBV27 and TRBJ1-2; the D is unclear. Deletions cut 0 bases from V and 0 bases from J, with 14 bases between. CDR3 length: 17 amino acids. CDR1 and CDR2 (germline): MNHEY, SMNVEV (reference sequence). The CDR3 spells CASSLSSVGRANYGYTF. CDR3 bases: TGTGCCAGCAGTTTATCCTCGGTAGGGCGAGCTAACTATGGCTACACCTTC.